This T cell receptor beta chain emerged from a study of PD-1 blockade in classical Hodgkin lymphoma. Whole-study findings and limits: Reports indicated that newly diagnosed patients had lower baseline TCR diversity than healthy donors did.

TCRdb's copy holds only in-frame clones and misses some; the assay was immunoSEQ multiplex PCR. The sample records some 64,000 clones, around 91% being singletons. Note on this clone: What it binds is unknown.

CDR1 is MNHEY and CDR2 is SVGAGI in the germline V gene. J gave up 6 bases and V 2 bases, and 7 bases lay outside the gene matches. The CDR3 totals 16 residues. Each and every patient relapsed after autologous stem cell transplantation, and patients got differing brentuximab vedotin exposure. The genes are TRBV6-5 and TRBJ2-2; 9 bases are shared with TRBD1. This TCR came from a human donor with classical Hodgkin lymphoma. Here the sequenced sample was peripheral blood mononuclear cells (PBMCs), taken at baseline. CDR3: CASSYRRTGVPGELFF. As DNA, the CDR3 is TGTGCCAGCAGTTACCGGAGGACAGGGGTCCCCGGGGAGCTGTTTTTT.